The sequence of this T cell receptor beta chain was determined in a study of cytomegalovirus exposure and HLA in healthy donors. V lost 6 bases and J 1 base, leaving 12 bases between the germline ends. Germline assignment: CDR1 SEHNR and CDR2 FQNEAQ (reference sequence). This CDR3 is 14 amino acids long. Primers for the PCR totalled 60 Vbeta and 13 Jbeta. Sequencing used immunoSEQ multiplex PCR; TCRdb keeps in-frame clones, though not all of them. The table has 150,000 to 200,000 clones, 60% to 80% seen once. The chain carries TRBV7-9 and TRBJ2-5; a possible D gene is TRBD1 (6 bases). This clonotype was sampled from a female donor in good health and CMV-seronegative. Sample: PBMCs. The CDR3 DNA reads TGTGCCAGCAGTCCTACAGGGCTCCAAGAGACCCAGTACTTC. Amino acids: CASSPTGLQETQYF.